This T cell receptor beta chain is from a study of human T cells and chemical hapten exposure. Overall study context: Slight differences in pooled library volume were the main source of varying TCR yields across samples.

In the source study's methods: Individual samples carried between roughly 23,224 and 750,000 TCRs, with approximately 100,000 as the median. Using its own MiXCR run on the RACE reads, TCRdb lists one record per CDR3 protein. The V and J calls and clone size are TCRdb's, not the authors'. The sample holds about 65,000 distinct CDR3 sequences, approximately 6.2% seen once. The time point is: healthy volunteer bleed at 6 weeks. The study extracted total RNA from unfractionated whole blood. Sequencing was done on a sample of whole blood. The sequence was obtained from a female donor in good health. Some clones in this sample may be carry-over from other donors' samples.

The CDR3 reads CASSATRGGELFF. The CDR3 bases are TGTGCCAGCAGTGCGACTAGAGGAGGGGAGCTGTTTTTT. The chain has TRBV27 and TRBJ2-2; D possibly corresponds to TRBD2 (6 bases). V was shortened by 5 bases and J by 8 bases, with 12 bases between the two germline ends. CDR3 length: 13 residues. Germline V gives CDR1 MNHEY, CDR2 SMNVEV (reference sequence).